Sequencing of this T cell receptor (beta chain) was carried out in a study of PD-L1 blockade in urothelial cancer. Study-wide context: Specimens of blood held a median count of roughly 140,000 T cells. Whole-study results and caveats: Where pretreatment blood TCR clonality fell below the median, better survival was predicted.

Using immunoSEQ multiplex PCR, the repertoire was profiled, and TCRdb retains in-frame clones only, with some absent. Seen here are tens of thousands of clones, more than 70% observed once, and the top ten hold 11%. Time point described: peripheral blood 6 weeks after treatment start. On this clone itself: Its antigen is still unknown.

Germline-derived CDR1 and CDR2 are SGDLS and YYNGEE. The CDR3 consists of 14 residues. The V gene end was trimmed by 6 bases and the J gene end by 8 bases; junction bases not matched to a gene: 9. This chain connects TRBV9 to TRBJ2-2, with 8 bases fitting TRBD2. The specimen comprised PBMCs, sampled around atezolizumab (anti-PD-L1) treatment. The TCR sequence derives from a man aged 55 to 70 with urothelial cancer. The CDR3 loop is CASTSGGNLGELFF. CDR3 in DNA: TGTGCCAGCACTTCGGGAGGGAATTTAGGGGAGCTGTTTTTT.